Below, 20 T cell receptor beta chains from the same sample are listed, as sequenced in a study of blood T cell repertoires in COVID-19. Clones were sequenced by immunoSEQ multiplex PCR, and TCRdb holds only the in-frame ones, with some missing. The sample contains roughly 76,000 clones, roughly 90% of which appear only once. Material for sequencing was PBMCs or T cells enriched from blood (not recorded which). These receptors originate from a woman aged 50 to 60 with acute COVID-19.

This clone was found a few times. The chain links TRBV21-1 to TRBJ1-1; the D segment call TRBD1 is taken from the table without a DNA check. TRBV21-1 is annotated as a pseudogene. The length of the CDR3 is 18 residues. CDR3 sequence (DNA): TGTGCCAGCAGCAAAGACCCTAATACAGGGTCCCCGAACACTGAAGCTTTCTTT. Its protein product is CASSKDPNTGSPNTEAFF.

The chain combines TRBV19 with TRBJ1-6, with TRBD1 as a possible D gene (5 bases). This CDR3 is 17 amino acids long. Germline CDR1 and CDR2: LNHDA and SQIVND (reference sequence). Trimming left V 5 bases short and J 0 bases short, with 14 bases between. For the CDR3, the DNA is TGTGCCAGTAGTGGGTCCGACAGAAGCTCCTATAATTCACCCCTCCACTTT. This gives the protein CASSGSDRSSYNSPLHF.

CDR3 DNA sequence: TGTGCCAGCAGCCTCGACGGGGTTTATACGCAGTATTTT. Its translation: CASSLDGVYTQYF. The chain is built from TRBV9 and TRBJ2-3, with a possible D match to TRBD2 (5 bases). The CDR3 extends over 13 amino acids. V shed 4 bases and J shed 7 bases, with 13 bases lying between them. Germline CDR1 is SGDLS and CDR2 is YYNGEE.

Only one count was recorded for this clone. As DNA, the CDR3 is TGTGCCAGCAGTGAACGGCGAGGGGGACCGGAGACCCAGTACTTC. This encodes CASSERRGGPETQYF. This rearrangement joins TRBV2 to TRBJ2-5; tentatively, D is TRBD1 (6 bases). CDR3 length: 15 amino acids. V lost 2 bases, J lost 5 bases, and 15 bases lay in between. Germline CDR1 reads SNHLY; CDR2 reads FYNNEI.

This sequence joins TRBV29-1 and TRBJ2-4; D may be TRBD2 (6 bases). With 6 bases removed from V and 5 bases from J, the gap between germline ends came to 11 bases. Germline V gives CDR1 SQVTM, CDR2 ANQGSEA. There are 12 residues in the CDR3. The CDR3 nucleotides read TGCAGCGTGCGGGGCTCGGAAAACATTCAGTACTTC. It encodes CSVRGSENIQYF. The variable domain in full, with the rest retrieved from reference TRBV29-1 and TRBJ2-4, is SAVISQKPSRDICQRGTSLTIQCQVDSQVTMMFWYRQQPGQSLTLIATANQGSEATYESGFVIDKFPISRPNLTFSTLTVSNMSPEDSSIYLCSVRGSENIQYFGAGTRLSVL.

CDR3 amino acids: CASNGRQGHEQYF. Written as DNA, the CDR3 is TGTGCCAGCAACGGACGCCAGGGCCACGAGCAGTACTTC. The chain joins TRBV19 to TRBJ2-7; TRBD1 might be the D (5 bases). Trimming took off 9 bases at V and 5 bases at J, with 17 bases between the two ends. The germline V gene encodes CDR1 LNHDA and CDR2 SQIVND (reference sequence). The CDR3 runs to 13 residues. Full variable domain (missing parts from reference TRBV19 and TRBJ2-7): DGGITQSPKYLFRKEGQNVTLSCEQNLNHDAMYWYRQDPGQGLRLIYYSQIVNDFQKGDIAEGYSVSREKKESFPLTVTSAQKNPTAFYLCASNGRQGHEQYFGPGTRLTVT.

The chain couples TRBV4-2 to TRBJ2-7, with TRBD1 identical over 7 bases. The CDR3 consists of 15 residues. Looked up from germline, CDR1 is LGHNA and CDR2 is YNFKEQ. V was pared by 3 bases and J by 0 bases, with 5 bases of the junction left unmatched. The CDR3 spells CASSHQGDRSYEQYF. In nucleotides, the CDR3 is TGTGCCAGCAGCCACCAGGGGGACCGCTCCTACGAGCAGTACTTC.

The chain recombines TRBV11-2 with TRBJ1-3; D unclear. Per germline, CDR1 SGHAT and CDR2 FQNNGV. The CDR3 sequence is 16 residues long. V shed 3 bases and J shed 4 bases, with 16 bases lying between them. The CDR3 loop is CASSFTTSRSGNTIYF. In nucleotides, the CDR3 is TGTGCCAGCAGCTTTACCACTTCGCGATCCGGAAACACCATATATTTT.

The rearrangement joins TRBV7-2 to TRBJ1-2; 8 positions agree with TRBD1. CDR3 length: 15 amino acids. CDR1 and CDR2 (germline): SGHTA, FQGNSA. Trimming removed 4 bases from V and 1 base from J; junction bases left unmatched: 5. The CDR3 protein is CASSSGQGYNYGYTF. For the CDR3, the DNA is TGTGCCAGCAGCTCCGGACAGGGATATAACTATGGCTACACCTTC.

The rearrangement joins TRBV27 to TRBJ2-2; D gene unclear. The CDR3 length is 13 residues. Trimming stripped 6 bases from V and 7 bases from J, with 12 bases between. Germline lookup yields CDR1 MNHEY and CDR2 SMNVEV (reference sequence). CDR3 amino acids: CASRLVGNGELFF. CDR3 nucleotides: TGTGCCAGCAGGCTCGTCGGTAACGGGGAGCTGTTTTTT.

V and J are TRBV7-9 and TRBJ2-1, with D perhaps TRBD2 (6 bases). This CDR3 is built from 16 residues. The V gene lost 2 bases and the J gene lost 0 bases, with 11 bases spanning the gap. Germline assignment: CDR1 SEHNR and CDR2 FQNEAQ (reference sequence). CDR3 amino acids: CASSLLGSTSYNEQFF. Here the CDR3 DNA reads TGTGCCAGCAGCTTACTCGGGAGTACCTCCTACAATGAGCAGTTCTTC.

This chain links TRBV7-2 with TRBJ2-5; 8 nucleotides line up with TRBD2. J gave up 5 bases and V 4 bases, and 9 bases lay outside the gene matches. The CDR3 spans 15 residues. Germline V gene data show CDR1 as SGHTA and CDR2 as FQGNSA. The CDR3 bases are TGTGCCAGCAGCTCAGGACAGTCTAGCGGGGAGACCCAGTACTTC. It is translated as CASSSGQSSGETQYF.

The chain employs TRBV25-1 and TRBJ2-5; D is perhaps TRBD1 (5 bases). CDR1 is MGHDK and CDR2 is SYGVNS in the germline V gene. V lost 5 bases, J lost 5 bases, and 18 bases lay in between. The CDR3 extends over 15 amino acids. The DNA of the CDR3 is TGTGCCAGCAGTCCCCGGGCAGGGTCTTACGAGACCCAGTACTTC. Translating gives CASSPRAGSYETQYF.

The chain recombines TRBV2 with TRBJ2-7; 7 positions agree with TRBD1. Unmatched junction bases numbered 7, after V lost 6 bases and J lost 5 bases. Per germline, CDR1 SNHLY and CDR2 FYNNEI. CDR3 size: 13 residues. Written as DNA, the CDR3 is TGTGCCAGCAGCCCAGACAGGGACCACGAGCAGTACTTC. Translated, it gives CASSPDRDHEQYF.

The chain combines TRBV30 with TRBJ2-2; 9 bases are a match to TRBD2. V was clipped by 7 bases and J by 1 base; unmatched bases: 4. Germline V gene sequence: CDR1 GTSNPN, CDR2 SVGIG (reference sequence). CDR3 length: 14 amino acids. The CDR3 loop reads CASPLAGNTGELFF. The CDR3 nucleotides are TGTGCCTCCCCACTAGCGGGGAACACCGGGGAGCTGTTTTTT.

The CDR3 region is CSVGTGRDSYGYTF. Here the CDR3 DNA reads TGCAGCGTTGGCACTGGACGTGACAGCTATGGCTACACCTTC. The chain recombines TRBV29-1 with TRBJ1-2, with TRBD1 as a possible D gene (5 bases). The CDR3 is 14 residues long. Trimming cost V 4 bases and J 4 bases, with 16 bases left between them. Germline lookup yields CDR1 SQVTM and CDR2 ANQGSEA.

The chain joins TRBV30 to TRBJ1-5, with D possibly being TRBD1 (6 bases). Germline CDR1 GTSNPN, CDR2 SVGIG (reference sequence). Trimming cost V 2 bases and J 7 bases, with 12 bases left between them. The CDR3 totals 13 residues. CDR3 region: CAWSRTVGQPQHF. The DNA of the CDR3 is TGTGCCTGGAGTCGGACAGTCGGCCAGCCCCAGCATTTT.

The chain recombines TRBV5-6 with TRBJ2-7, with 8 bases identical to TRBD1. Germline CDR1 is SGHDT and CDR2 is YYEEEE. The CDR3 extends over 17 amino acids. Trimming at V came to 1 base and at J to 2 bases, leaving 11 bases not matched to a gene. The CDR3 DNA sequence: TGTGCCAGCAGCTTGTTTGCCCGGGACAGGAGACCCTACGAGCAGTACTTC. Its translation is CASSLFARDRRPYEQYF.

The chain couples TRBV7-8 to TRBJ1-1, with a possible D match to TRBD1 (5 bases). The ends were cut back, 5 bases at V and 7 bases at J, with 14 bases in the middle. CDR1 and CDR2 (germline): SGHVS, FQNEAQ. The CDR3 covers 13 residues. CDR3 amino acids: CASSGGGRVEAFF. The CDR3 DNA follows: TGTGCCAGCAGCGGCGGGGGGAGGGTTGAAGCTTTCTTT. Full variable domain (missing parts from reference TRBV7-8 and TRBJ1-1): GAGVSQSPRYKVAKRGQDVALRCDPISGHVSLFWYQQALGQGPEFLTYFQNEAQLDKSGLPSDRFFAERPEGSVSTLKIQRTQQEDSAVYLCASSGGGRVEAFFGQGTRLTVV.

V and J are TRBV18 and TRBJ2-5; 8 nucleotides align to TRBD1. The V gene end was trimmed by 7 bases and the J gene end by 2 bases; junction bases not matched to a gene: 3. Looked up from germline, CDR1 is KGHSH and CDR2 is LQKENI. CDR3 length: 13 residues. This CDR3 reads CASLGQGQETQYF. In DNA, the CDR3 is TGTGCCAGCTTAGGACAGGGTCAAGAGACCCAGTACTTC.